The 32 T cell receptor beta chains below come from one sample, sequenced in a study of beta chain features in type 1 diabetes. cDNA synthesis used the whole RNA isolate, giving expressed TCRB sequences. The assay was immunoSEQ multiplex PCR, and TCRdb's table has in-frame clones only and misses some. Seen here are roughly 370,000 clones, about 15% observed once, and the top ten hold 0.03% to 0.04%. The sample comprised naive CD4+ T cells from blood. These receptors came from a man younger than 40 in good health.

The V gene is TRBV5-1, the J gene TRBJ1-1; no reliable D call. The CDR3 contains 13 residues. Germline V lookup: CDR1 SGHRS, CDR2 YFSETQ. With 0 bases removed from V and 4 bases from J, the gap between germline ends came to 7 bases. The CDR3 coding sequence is TGCGCCAGCAGCTTGGACAGTGTCACTGAAGCTTTCTTT. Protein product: CASSLDSVTEAFF.

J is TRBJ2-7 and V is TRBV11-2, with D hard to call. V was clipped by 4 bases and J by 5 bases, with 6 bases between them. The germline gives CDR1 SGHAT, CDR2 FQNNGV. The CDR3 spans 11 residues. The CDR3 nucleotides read TGTGCCAGCAGCTCCCTCGACGAGCAGTACTTC. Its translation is CASSSLDEQYF.

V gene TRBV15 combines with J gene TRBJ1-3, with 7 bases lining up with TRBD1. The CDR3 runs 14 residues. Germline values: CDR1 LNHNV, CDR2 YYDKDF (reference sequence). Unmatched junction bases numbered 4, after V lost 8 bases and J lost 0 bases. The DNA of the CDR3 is TGTGCCACCGCCGGGACAGTCTCTGGAAACACCATATATTTT. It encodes CATAGTVSGNTIYF.

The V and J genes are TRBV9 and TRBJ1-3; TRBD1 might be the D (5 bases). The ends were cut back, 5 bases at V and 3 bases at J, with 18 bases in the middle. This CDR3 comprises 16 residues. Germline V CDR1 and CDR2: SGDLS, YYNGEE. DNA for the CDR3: TGTGCCAGCAGTGCCCGGGGGAGGCCGGGTGGAAACACCATATATTTT. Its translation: CASSARGRPGGNTIYF.

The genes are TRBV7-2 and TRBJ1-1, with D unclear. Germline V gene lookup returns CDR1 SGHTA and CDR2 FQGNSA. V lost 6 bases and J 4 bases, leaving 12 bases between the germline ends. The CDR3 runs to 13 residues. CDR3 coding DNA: TGTGCCAGCAGTTCACCAGCAGGCACTGAAGCTTTCTTT. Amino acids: CASSSPAGTEAFF.

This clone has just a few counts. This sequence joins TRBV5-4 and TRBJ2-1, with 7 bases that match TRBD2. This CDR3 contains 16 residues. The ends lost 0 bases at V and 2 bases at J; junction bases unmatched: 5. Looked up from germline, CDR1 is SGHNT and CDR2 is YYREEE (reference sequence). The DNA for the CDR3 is TGTGCCAGCAGCTTGGCCGGGGGGAAAACCTACAATGAGCAGTTCTTC. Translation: CASSLAGGKTYNEQFF.

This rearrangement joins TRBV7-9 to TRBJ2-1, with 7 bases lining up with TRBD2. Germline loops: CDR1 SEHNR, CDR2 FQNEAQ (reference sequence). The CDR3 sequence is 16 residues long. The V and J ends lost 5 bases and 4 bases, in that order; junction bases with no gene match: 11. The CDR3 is CASSERLAAEYNEQFF. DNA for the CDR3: TGTGCCAGCAGCGAGCGGCTAGCGGCGGAATACAATGAGCAGTTCTTC.

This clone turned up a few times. The CDR3 sequence is CASETGQGRNTEAFF. The CDR3 coding sequence is TGTGCCAGCGAGACAGGACAGGGGAGGAACACTGAAGCTTTCTTT. This sequence joins TRBV27 and TRBJ1-1; 9 nucleotides match TRBD1. Germline lookup yields CDR1 MNHEY and CDR2 SMNVEV (reference sequence). The CDR3 has 15 amino acids. V trimming: 8 bases; J trimming: 1 base; junction bases outside the gene matches: 8.

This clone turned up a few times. The CDR3 DNA reads TGCGCCAGCAGCCAATTTCTTAGTAGCAGCTCTGGGGCCAACGTCCTGACTTTC. This encodes CASSQFLSSSSGANVLTF. The chain joins TRBV4-3 to TRBJ2-6, with D hard to call. V shed 2 bases and J shed 0 bases, with 14 bases lying between them. The CDR3 extends over 18 amino acids. Germline V lookup: CDR1 LGHNA, CDR2 YSLEER.

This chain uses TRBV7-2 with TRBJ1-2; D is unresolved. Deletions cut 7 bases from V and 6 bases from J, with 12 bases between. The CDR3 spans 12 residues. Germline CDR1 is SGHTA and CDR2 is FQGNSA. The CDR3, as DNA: TGTGCCAGCACCGAGCCCTACGATGGCTACACCTTC. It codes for CASTEPYDGYTF.

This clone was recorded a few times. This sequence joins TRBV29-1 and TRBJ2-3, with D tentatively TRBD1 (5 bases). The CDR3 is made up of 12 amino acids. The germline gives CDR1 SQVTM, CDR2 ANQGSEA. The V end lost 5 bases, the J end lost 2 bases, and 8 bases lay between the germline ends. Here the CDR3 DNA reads TGCAGCGTTCAGGGCGACACAGATACGCAGTATTTT. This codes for CSVQGDTDTQYF.

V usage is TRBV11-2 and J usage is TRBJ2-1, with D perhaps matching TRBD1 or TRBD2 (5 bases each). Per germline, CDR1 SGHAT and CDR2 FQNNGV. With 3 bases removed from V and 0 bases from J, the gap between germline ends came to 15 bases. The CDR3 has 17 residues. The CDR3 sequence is CASSFLRAGSSYNEQFF. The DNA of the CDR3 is TGTGCCAGCAGCTTTCTTCGAGCAGGGAGCTCCTACAATGAGCAGTTCTTC.

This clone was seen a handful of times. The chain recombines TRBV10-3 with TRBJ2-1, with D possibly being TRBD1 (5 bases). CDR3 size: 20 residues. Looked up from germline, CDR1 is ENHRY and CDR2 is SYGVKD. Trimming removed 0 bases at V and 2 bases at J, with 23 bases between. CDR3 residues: CAISESKGRIVGETYNEQFF. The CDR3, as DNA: TGTGCCATCAGTGAGTCGAAGGGGCGGATCGTAGGTGAGACCTACAATGAGCAGTTCTTC.

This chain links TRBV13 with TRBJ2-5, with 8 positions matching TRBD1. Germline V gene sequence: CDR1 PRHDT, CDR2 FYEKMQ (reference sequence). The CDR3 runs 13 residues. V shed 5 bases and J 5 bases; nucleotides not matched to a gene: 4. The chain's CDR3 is CASSVDRGETQYF. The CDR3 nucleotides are TGTGCCAGCAGCGTTGACAGGGGCGAGACCCAGTACTTC.

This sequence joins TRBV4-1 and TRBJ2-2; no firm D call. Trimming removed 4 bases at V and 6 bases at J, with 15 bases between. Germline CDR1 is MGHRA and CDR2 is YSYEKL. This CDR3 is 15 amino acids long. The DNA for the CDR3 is TGCGCCAGCAGCCCCTTGGTGGTTGTTGCCGGGGAGCTGTTTTTT. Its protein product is CASSPLVVVAGELFF.

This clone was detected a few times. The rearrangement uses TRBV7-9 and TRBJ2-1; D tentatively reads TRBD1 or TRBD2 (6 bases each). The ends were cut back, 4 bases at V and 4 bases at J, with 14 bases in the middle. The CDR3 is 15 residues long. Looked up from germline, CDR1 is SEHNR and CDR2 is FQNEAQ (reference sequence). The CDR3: CASSSWGAGYNEQFF. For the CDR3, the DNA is TGTGCCAGCAGCTCCTGGGGGGCCGGTTACAATGAGCAGTTCTTC.

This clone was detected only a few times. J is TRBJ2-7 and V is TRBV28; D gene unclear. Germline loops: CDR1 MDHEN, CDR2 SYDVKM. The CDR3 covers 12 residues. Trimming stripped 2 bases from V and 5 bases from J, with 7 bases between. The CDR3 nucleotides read TGTGCCAGCAGTTTACCTCTAAACGAGCAGTACTTC. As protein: CASSLPLNEQYF.

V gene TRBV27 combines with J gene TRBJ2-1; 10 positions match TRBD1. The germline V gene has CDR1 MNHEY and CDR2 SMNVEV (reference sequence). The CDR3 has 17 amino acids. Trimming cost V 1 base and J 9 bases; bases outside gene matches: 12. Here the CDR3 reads CASSLLTGTGARGEQFF. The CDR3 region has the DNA TGTGCCAGCAGTTTATTAACAGGGACAGGGGCCAGGGGTGAGCAGTTCTTC.

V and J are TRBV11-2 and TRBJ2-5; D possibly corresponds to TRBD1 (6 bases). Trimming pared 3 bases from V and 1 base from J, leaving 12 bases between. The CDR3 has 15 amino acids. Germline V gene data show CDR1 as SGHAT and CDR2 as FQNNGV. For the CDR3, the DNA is TGTGCCAGCAGCTTTCAGGGGCAGGGCCAAGAGACCCAGTACTTC. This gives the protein CASSFQGQGQETQYF.

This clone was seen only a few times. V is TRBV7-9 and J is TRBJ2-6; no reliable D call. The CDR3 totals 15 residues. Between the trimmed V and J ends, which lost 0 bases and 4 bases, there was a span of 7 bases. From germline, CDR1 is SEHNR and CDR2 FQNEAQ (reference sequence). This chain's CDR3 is CASSLAGYGANVLTF. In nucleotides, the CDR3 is TGTGCCAGCAGCTTAGCGGGGTACGGGGCCAACGTCCTGACTTTC.

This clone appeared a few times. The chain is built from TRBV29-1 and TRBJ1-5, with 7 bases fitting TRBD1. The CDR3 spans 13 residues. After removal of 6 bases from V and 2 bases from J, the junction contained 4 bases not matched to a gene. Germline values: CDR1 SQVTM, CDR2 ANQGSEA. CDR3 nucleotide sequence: TGCAGCGTCCAAACAGGGGGCAATCAGCCCCAGCATTTT. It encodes CSVQTGGNQPQHF.

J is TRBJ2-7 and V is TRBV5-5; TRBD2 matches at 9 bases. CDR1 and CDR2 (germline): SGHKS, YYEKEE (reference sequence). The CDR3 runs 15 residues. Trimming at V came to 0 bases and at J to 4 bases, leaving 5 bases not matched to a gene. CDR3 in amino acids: CASSLVWLAGYEQYV. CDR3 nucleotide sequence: TGTGCCAGCAGCTTGGTTTGGCTAGCGGGGTACGAGCAGTACGTC.

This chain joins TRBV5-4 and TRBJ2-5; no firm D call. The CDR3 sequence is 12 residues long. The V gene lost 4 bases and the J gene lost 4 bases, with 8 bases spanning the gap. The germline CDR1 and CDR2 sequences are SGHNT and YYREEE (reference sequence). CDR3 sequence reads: CASSDPLETQYF. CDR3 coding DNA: TGTGCCAGCAGCGATCCGTTAGAGACCCAGTACTTC. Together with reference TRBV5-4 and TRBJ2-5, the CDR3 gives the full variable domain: ETGVTQSPTHLIKTRGQQVTLRCSSQSGHNTVSWYQQALGQGPQFIFQYYREEENGRGNFPPRFSGLQFPNYSSELNVNALELDDSALYLCASSDPLETQYFGPGTRLLVL.

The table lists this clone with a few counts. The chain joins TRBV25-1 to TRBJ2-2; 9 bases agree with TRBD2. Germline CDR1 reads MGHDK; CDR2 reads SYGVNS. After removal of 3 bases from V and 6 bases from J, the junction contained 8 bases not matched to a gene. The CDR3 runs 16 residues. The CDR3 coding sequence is TGTGCCAGCAGTGATCCTAGCGGGATTTATCCCGGGGAGCTGTTTTTT. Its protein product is CASSDPSGIYPGELFF. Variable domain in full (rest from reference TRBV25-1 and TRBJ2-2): EADIYQTPRYLVIGTGKKITLECSQTMGHDKMYWYQQDPGMELHLIHYSYGVNSTEKGDLSSESTVSRIRTEHFPLTLESARPSHTSQYLCASSDPSGIYPGELFFGEGSRLTVL.

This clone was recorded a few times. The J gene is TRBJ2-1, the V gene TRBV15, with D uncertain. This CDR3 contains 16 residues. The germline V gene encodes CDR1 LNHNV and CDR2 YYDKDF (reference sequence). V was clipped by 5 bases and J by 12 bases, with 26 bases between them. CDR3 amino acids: CATSERRTLGRHRQFF. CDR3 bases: TGTGCCACCAGCGAACGACGGACGTTAGGGCGGCATAGGCAGTTCTTC.

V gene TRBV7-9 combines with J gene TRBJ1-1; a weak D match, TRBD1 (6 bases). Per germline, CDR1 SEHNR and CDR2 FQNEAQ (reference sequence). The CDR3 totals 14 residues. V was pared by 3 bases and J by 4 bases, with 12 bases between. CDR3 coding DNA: TGTGCCAGCAGCTTCCAGACAGGAATCACTGAAGCTTTCTTT. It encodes CASSFQTGITEAFF. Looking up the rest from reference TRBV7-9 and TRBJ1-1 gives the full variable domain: DTGVSQNPRHKITKRGQNVTFRCDPISEHNRLYWYRQTLGQGPEFLTYFQNEAQLEKSRLLSDRFSAERPKGSFSTLEIQRTEQGDSAMYLCASSFQTGITEAFFGQGTRLTVV.

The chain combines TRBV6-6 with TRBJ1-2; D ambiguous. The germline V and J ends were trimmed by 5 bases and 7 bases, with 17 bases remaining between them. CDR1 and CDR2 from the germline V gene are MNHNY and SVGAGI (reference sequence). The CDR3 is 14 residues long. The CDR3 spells CASSPDPRIPGYTF. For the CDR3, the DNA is TGTGCCAGCAGTCCCGACCCCCGGATCCCTGGCTACACCTTC.

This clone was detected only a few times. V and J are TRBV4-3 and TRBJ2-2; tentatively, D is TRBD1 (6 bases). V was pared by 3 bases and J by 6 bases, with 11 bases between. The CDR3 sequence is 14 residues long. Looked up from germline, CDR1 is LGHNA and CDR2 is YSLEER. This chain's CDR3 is CASSQLQGSGELFF. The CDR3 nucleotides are TGCGCCAGCAGCCAGTTACAGGGATCCGGGGAGCTGTTTTTT.

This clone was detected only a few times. This CDR3 is CSVVGGPDQPQHF. CDR3 bases: TGCAGCGTTGTAGGGGGACCAGATCAGCCCCAGCATTTT. The chain uses TRBV29-1 and TRBJ1-5, with a weak D call TRBD1 (6 bases). The V gene's germline CDR1 is SQVTM and CDR2 ANQGSEA. V was cut by 4 bases and J by 5 bases, with 12 bases left in between. The CDR3 covers 13 residues.

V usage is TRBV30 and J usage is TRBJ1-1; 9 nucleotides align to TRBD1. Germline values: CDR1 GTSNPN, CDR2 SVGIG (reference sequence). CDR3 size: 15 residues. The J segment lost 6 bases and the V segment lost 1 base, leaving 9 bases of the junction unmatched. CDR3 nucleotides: TGTGCCTGGAGTGCCCCCCGGACAGGGGTGTCTGAAGCTTTCTTT. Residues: CAWSAPRTGVSEAFF.

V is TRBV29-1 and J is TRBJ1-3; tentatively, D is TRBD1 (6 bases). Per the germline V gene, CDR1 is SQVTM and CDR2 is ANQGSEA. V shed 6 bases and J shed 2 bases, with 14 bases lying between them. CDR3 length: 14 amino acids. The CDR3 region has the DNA TGCAGCGTAACGACAGGTTCTGCTGGAAACACCATATATTTT. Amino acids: CSVTTGSAGNTIYF.

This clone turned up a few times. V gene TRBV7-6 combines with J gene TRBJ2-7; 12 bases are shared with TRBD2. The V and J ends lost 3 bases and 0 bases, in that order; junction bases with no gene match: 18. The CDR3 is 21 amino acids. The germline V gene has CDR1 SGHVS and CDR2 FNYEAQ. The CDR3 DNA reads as TGTGCCAGCAGCTTGGAGACTAGCGGGAGTAGTGAGCTTCTTGGCTCCTACGAGCAGTACGTC. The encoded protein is CASSLETSGSSELLGSYEQYV.